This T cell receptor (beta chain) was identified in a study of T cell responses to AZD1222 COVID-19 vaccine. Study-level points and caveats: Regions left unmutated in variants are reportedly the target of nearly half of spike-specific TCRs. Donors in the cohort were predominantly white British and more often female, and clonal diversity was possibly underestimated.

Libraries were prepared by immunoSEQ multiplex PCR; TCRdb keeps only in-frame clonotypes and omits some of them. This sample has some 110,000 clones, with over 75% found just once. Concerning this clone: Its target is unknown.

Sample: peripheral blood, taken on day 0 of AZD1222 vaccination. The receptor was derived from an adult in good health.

CDR3 in amino acids: CASSPGTGRGYTF. The CDR3 nucleotides are TGTGCCAGCAGCCCCGGGACAGGGAGGGGCTACACCTTC. The chain carries TRBV3-1 (or the pseudogene TRBV3-2) and TRBJ1-2, with 9 bases matching TRBD1. After removal of 4 bases from V and 8 bases from J, the junction contained 5 bases not matched to a gene. Germline V CDR1 and CDR2: LGHDT, YNNKEL (reference sequence). The CDR3 spans 13 residues.